This T cell receptor (beta chain) was sequenced in a study of T cell changes during pregnancy in multiple sclerosis. Sequencing was performed with immunoSEQ multiplex PCR; in TCRdb, only in-frame clones are kept and a portion is missing. The repertoire holds over 90,000 clones, with roughly nine tenths as singletons. The V segment lost 6 bases and the J segment 5 bases; nucleotides outside the gene matches: 6. Germline CDR1 and CDR2: LNHDA and SQIVND (reference sequence). The CDR3 runs to 15 residues. The source is a female donor in good health, enrolled as a control in a pregnancy study. The sample was peripheral blood, taken in the second trimester of pregnancy. V usage is TRBV19 and J usage is TRBJ1-6; TRBD1 aligns across 8 bases. The CDR3 nucleotides are TGTGCCAGTAGGGACAGGGCGGAGGATAATTCACCCCTCCACTTT. Its translation is CASRDRAEDNSPLHF.